A selection of T cell receptor beta chains follows, all from one sample in a study of patients and donors after allogeneic stem cell transplantation. TCRdb recomputed calls from the RT-PCR reads with MiXCR, one row per CDR3 protein. The sample shows about 160,000 distinct CDR3 sequences, about two fifths of them seen only once. The source material was blood, either unsorted or a sorted T cell fraction (not recorded which). These receptor sequences come from a human donor who was either an allogeneic HSCT recipient or a stem cell or donor lymphocyte infusion donor (not recorded which). It is not recorded whose cells these are; they may come from a transplant donor. CDR3s include the opening cysteine and the closing phenylalanine or tryptophan. A D gene is named only where the DNA matches it firmly. Size tells how often a clone was seen (once, few, many) or the class of an expanded clone, and some rows leave it out.

D gene,clone size,J gene,V gene,CDR3 protein,CDR3 DNA
TRBD2,.,TRBJ2-5,TRBV29-1,CSVTRLAVLQETQYF,TGCAGCGTGACGCGACTAGCGGTTCTCCAAGAGACCCAGTACTTC
TRBD1,few,TRBJ1-1,TRBV12-3/TRBV12-4,CASRRQGDPTEAFF,TGTGCCAGCAGAAGACAGGGGGACCCCACTGAAGCTTTCTTT
TRBD2,.,TRBJ2-1,TRBV4-1,CASSHLADIPDEQFF,TGCGCCAGCAGCCACCTAGCGGATATACCCGATGAGCAGTTCTTC
TRBD2,.,TRBJ2-3,TRBV20-1,CSATPQAGGPNTQYF,TGCAGTGCTACCCCGCAGGCGGGGGGACCCAATACGCAGTATTTT
.,few,TRBJ1-5,TRBV7-9,CASSLAAHLPGGNQPQHF,TGTGCCAGCAGCTTAGCGGCTCATCTCCCGGGAGGCAATCAGCCCCAGCATTTT
.,few,TRBJ1-5,TRBV28,CASSLRYSNQPQHF,TGTGCCAGCAGCTTGAGGTATAGCAATCAGCCCCAGCATTTT
TRBD2,.,TRBJ2-7,TRBV13,CASSDGTSVYF,TGTGCCAGCAGCGACGGGACTAGCGTGTACTTC
.,few,TRBJ1-2,TRBV9,CASSGVFGYGYTF,TGTGCCAGCAGTGGTGTATTCGGGTATGGCTACACCTTC
.,few,TRBJ1-4,TRBV10-2,CASSGTDKATNEKLFF,TGCGCCAGCAGCGGAACGGACAAAGCAACTAATGAAAAACTGTTTTTT
.,.,TRBJ2-3,TRBV4-2,CASSQTLQGADTQYF,TGTGCCAGCAGCCAGACACTTCAAGGGGCAGATACGCAGTATTTT
.,.,TRBJ1-1,TRBV11-2,CASNRVGTEAFF,TGTGCCAGCAACAGGGTGGGCACTGAAGCTTTCTTT
.,.,TRBJ1-6,TRBV6-2/TRBV6-3,CASRDRHLSPLHF,TGTGCCAGCCGAGACCGACACCTTTCACCCCTCCACTTT
TRBD1,few,TRBJ1-1,TRBV12-3/TRBV12-4,CASSPDRVSTEAFF,TGTGCCAGCAGTCCGGACAGGGTGTCAACTGAAGCTTTCTTT
.,.,TRBJ1-1,TRBV9,CASSVAVMDTEAFF,TGTGCCAGCAGCGTAGCTGTGATGGACACTGAAGCTTTCTTT
.,.,TRBJ1-1,TRBV27,CASSAPGRTNTEAFF,TGTGCCAGCAGTGCTCCGGGACGGACAAACACTGAAGCTTTCTTT
.,many,TRBJ1-2,TRBV4-3,CASSQDAEGWYGYTF,TGCGCCAGCAGCCAAGATGCGGAAGGGTGGTATGGCTACACCTTC
.,few,TRBJ1-2,TRBV7-2,CASSLGAGRNGYTF,TGTGCCAGCAGCTTAGGGGCAGGGAGGAATGGCTACACCTTC
TRBD1,few,TRBJ1-2,TRBV20-1,CSARARDRVGYGYTF,TGCAGTGCTCGAGCCCGGGACAGAGTAGGCTATGGCTACACCTTC
.,.,TRBJ1-1,TRBV12-3/TRBV12-4,CASSLALADMNTEAFF,TGTGCCAGCAGTTTAGCCCTGGCGGACATGAACACTGAAGCTTTCTTT
TRBD2,once,TRBJ2-1,TRBV24-1,CATSDPLAGYNEQFF,TGTGCCACCAGTGATCCCCTAGCGGGCTACAATGAGCAGTTCTTC